This record concerns one T cell receptor (beta chain) sequence. Its antigen is not identified. Time point here: after neoadjuvant nivolumab, at surgical resection. This sample was included in a study of neoadjuvant anti-PD-1 for oral cavity cancer. Points from the study as a whole: Each response group had just a few patients in TCR analyses. PBMC Gini-index clonality exceeded responders' in non-responders post-nivolumab.

The method was immunoSEQ multiplex PCR; TCRdb's version includes in-frame clones alone and lacks a portion of them. The sample lists 55,000 to 75,000 clones; less than 90% were seen once. Here the sequenced sample was PBMCs, taken after nivolumab (anti-PD-1) treatment. The receptor's source is a person aged 35 to 85 with oral cavity squamous cell carcinoma.

The CDR3 loop reads CASSSRGGWEKLFF. The CDR3 DNA reads TGTGCCAGCAGTTCACGCGGGGGTTGGGAAAAACTGTTTTTT. V and J are TRBV28 and TRBJ1-4; possible D gene TRBD1, 5 bases. V was pared by 4 bases and J by 8 bases, with 14 bases between. In germline, CDR1 is MDHEN, CDR2 SYDVKM. The CDR3 has 14 residues.